One and the same sample provided the 10 T cell receptor beta chains below, sequenced in a study of shared clonotypes between healthy human individuals. The method was immunoSEQ multiplex PCR; TCRdb's version includes in-frame clones alone and lacks a portion of them. The data contain roughly 500,000 clones, roughly 80% of them singletons. Sequenced input: PBMCs. Every receptor here comes from a woman aged 40-49 years in good health. Some clones in this sample may be carry-over from other donors' samples.

This clone was seen a single time. V and J are TRBV18 and TRBJ1-2; tentatively, D is TRBD1 (5 bases). This CDR3 is built from 15 residues. Trimming left V 3 bases short and J 5 bases short, with 16 bases between. In germline, CDR1 is KGHSH, CDR2 LQKENI. For the CDR3, the DNA is TGTGCCAGCTCACCCGCGTTCGAAAGGGGTTATGGCTACACCTTC. This sequence encodes CASSPAFERGYGYTF.

With respect to this clone: A far bigger clonotype differs at one base, so this is likely a read error. The chain employs TRBV11-1 and TRBJ1-1, with a possible D match to TRBD1 (6 bases). Trimming shortened V by 4 bases and J by 4 bases, and 10 bases separated the two germline ends. This CDR3 is 13 amino acids long. CDR1 is SGHAT, CDR2 FQDESV, per germline (reference sequence). The CDR3: CASSYREITEAFF. In nucleotides, the CDR3 is TGTGCCAGCAGCTACAGGGAGATCACTGAAGCTTTCTTT.

The chain carries TRBV27 and TRBJ2-7; D possibly matches TRBD1 or TRBD2 (5 bases each). Germline V lookup: CDR1 MNHEY, CDR2 SMNVEV (reference sequence). Trimming removed 6 bases at V and 6 bases at J, with 21 bases between. The CDR3 contains 15 residues. For the CDR3, the DNA is TGTGCCAGCAGCCCTAAACCGCCGGGACCAAGCGAGCAGTACTTC. This encodes CASSPKPPGPSEQYF.

The chain is built from TRBV30 and TRBJ1-1; the D is unclear. Trimming removed 3 bases from V and 0 bases from J, with 11 bases in between. CDR3 size: 14 residues. The germline V gene has CDR1 GTSNPN and CDR2 SVGIG (reference sequence). The CDR3 sequence is CAWSRTIMNTEAFF. The CDR3 DNA is TGTGCCTGGAGCAGGACGATTATGAACACTGAAGCTTTCTTT.

The J gene is TRBJ1-4, the V gene TRBV6-5; D gene uncertain. The V and J ends lost 2 bases and 13 bases respectively, with 17 bases between them. Germline lookup yields CDR1 MNHEY and CDR2 SVGAGI. The CDR3 is 14 amino acids. CDR3 sequence reads: CASSYPARWWGLFF. The CDR3 nucleotides are TGTGCCAGCAGTTACCCTGCTCGGTGGTGGGGACTGTTTTTT.

The V and J genes are TRBV9 and TRBJ2-7, with a weak D call TRBD2 (8 bases). With 0 bases removed from V and 2 bases from J, the gap between germline ends came to 24 bases. Per germline, CDR1 SGDLS and CDR2 YYNGEE. The CDR3 has 19 residues. CDR3 in DNA: TGTGCCAGCAGCGTAGGATTAGGAGGGGGCAGCGGGAGCCCCTACGAGCAGTACTTC. Translating gives CASSVGLGGGSGSPYEQYF.

The V call is TRBV29-1, the J call TRBJ2-7, with D uncertain. Per germline, CDR1 SQVTM and CDR2 ANQGSEA. The CDR3 is 11 residues long. Trimming stripped 3 bases from V and 3 bases from J, with 6 bases between. In nucleotides, the CDR3 is TGCAGCGTTGAGTTACGCTACGAGCAGTACTTC. It yields the protein CSVELRYEQYF.

The CDR3 loop reads CASSKAREGTF. As DNA, the CDR3 is TGTGCCAGCAGCAAAGCGCGCGAGGGCACCTTC. The chain combines TRBV21-1 with TRBJ1-2. TRBV21-1 is labeled a pseudogene. The CDR3 is 11 amino acids.

As to this clone: A far bigger clonotype differs at one base, so this is likely a read error. Here the CDR3 reads CASSPGTGHSTGAFF. DNA for the CDR3: TGTGCCAGCAGCCCCGGGACAGGACACTCCACTGGAGCTTTCTTT. The chain has TRBV28 and TRBJ1-1; TRBD1 agrees at 8 bases. CDR3 size: 15 residues. Germline V gene data show CDR1 as MDHEN and CDR2 as SYDVKM.

The chain carries TRBV4-3 and TRBJ2-7; the D is unclear. Trimming stripped 1 base from V and 3 bases from J, with 10 bases between. Germline V gene data show CDR1 as LGHNA and CDR2 as YSLEER. CDR3 size: 14 residues. CDR3 sequence reads: CASSQAATYYEQYF. The CDR3 DNA reads TGCGCCAGCAGCCAAGCGGCCACCTACTACGAGCAGTACTTC.